The sequence of this TCR beta chain was determined in a study of shared clonotypes between healthy human individuals. Study outcomes and limitations: About 5% was the fraction of naive CD4 clonotypes found shared across a few donors. Relative to clonotypes present in all four donors, those not shared had lower generation probabilities.

Remarks on this clone: No antigen is known for it.

Terminally differentiated effector memory CD45RA+ cells were excluded by CCR7 positive selection of CD45RO-negative cells. CDR1 and CDR2 from the germline V gene are LGHNA and YSLEER. This CDR3 contains 17 residues. V was shortened by 0 bases and J by 0 bases, with 15 bases between the two germline ends. Approximately 200 ng DNA, 25,000 to 30,000 T cell genomes, went into each sorted-subset replicate PCR. Libraries were prepared by immunoSEQ multiplex PCR; TCRdb keeps only in-frame clonotypes and omits some of them. The table includes 1.5 million to 2.5 million clones, about 95% detected once. The sequencing input was naive CD8+ T cells sorted from blood. The source is a man younger than 30 in good health. The chain employs TRBV4-3 and TRBJ2-7, with D possibly TRBD1 on 5 matching bases. CDR3 in amino acids: CASSQDPSGLVSYEQYF. The CDR3 nucleotides are TGCGCCAGCAGCCAAGATCCGTCAGGGCTAGTCTCCTACGAGCAGTACTTC.